This is a list of T cell receptor beta chains from one sample in a study of early T cells in non-severe SARS-CoV-2 infection. TCRdb reprocessed the 5' RACE reads with MiXCR, giving one entry per CDR3 protein. The repertoire holds some 52,000 distinct CDR3 sequences, 7% to 9% seen once, with 9.4% in the top ten. Material: whole blood. The source of these receptors is an adult who was a healthcare worker with PCR-confirmed SARS-CoV-2 infection or an uninfected control (not recorded which). CDR3s include the opening cysteine and the closing phenylalanine or tryptophan. D genes are given only for firm matches. The size of a clone is reported for some rows only, either as once, few or many, or as a class for expanded clones.

J	size	length	V	D	DNA	CDR3
TRBJ2-2	many	17	TRBV5-1	TRBD2	TGCGCCAGCAGCTTGGCCGGCTCGGGGACTAGCACCGGGGAGCTGTTTTTT	CASSLAGSGTSTGELFF
TRBJ2-3	many	15	TRBV7-9	-	TGTGCCAGCAGCCCCCCCATGGGCGGCACAGATACGCAGTATTTT	CASSPPMGGTDTQYF
TRBJ2-3	many	16	TRBV7-2	TRBD2	TGTGCCAGCAGCAGACGGACTAGCGGGCTCACAGATACGCAGTATTTT	CASSRRTSGLTDTQYF
TRBJ1-4	few	18	TRBV30	-	TGTGCCTGGACCGGGGACCGCGAAACCGAAGCAACTAATGAAAAACTGTTTTTT	CAWTGDRETEATNEKLFF
TRBJ2-7	few	13	TRBV20-1	TRBD2	TGCAGTGCTAGGGTTAGCGGGGGGTACGAGCAGTACTTC	CSARVSGGYEQYF
TRBJ2-7	many	13	TRBV5-6	-	TGTGCCAGCAGCTTGCAGGCAGGTGGGGAGCAGTACTTC	CASSLQAGGEQYF
TRBJ1-3	few	19	TRBV7-6	TRBD1	TGTGCCAGCAGCTTAGAGGCAAGGACAGGGGGCGACTCTGGAAACACCATATATTTT	CASSLEARTGGDSGNTIYF
TRBJ2-7	-	14	TRBV4-3	-	TGCGCCAGCAGCCGGGGACGGCGCTCCTACGAGCAGTACTTC	CASSRGRRSYEQYF
TRBJ1-2	many	13	TRBV18	TRBD1	TGTGCCAGCTCACTTTCGACAGGGGATGGCTACACCTTC	CASSLSTGDGYTF
TRBJ2-3	many	14	TRBV10-3	TRBD1	TGTGCCATCAGCACAGGGGGGAGCACAGATACGCAGTATTTT	CAISTGGSTDTQYF
TRBJ2-2	many	16	TRBV20-1	-	TGCAGTGCTAGAGATTCCCGGGGGTTAAACACCGGGGAGCTGTTTTTT	CSARDSRGLNTGELFF
TRBJ2-3	-	14	TRBV4-1	-	TGCGCCAGCAGCCCCCCCGGCAGGGAGGATACGCAGTATTTT	CASSPPGREDTQYF
TRBJ2-2	-	15	TRBV12-3/TRBV12-4	-	TGTGCCAGCAGTTTAGCGCCAGGAGGAGGCGGGGAGCTGTTTTTT	CASSLAPGGGGELFF
TRBJ2-7	few	13	TRBV11-2	-	TGTGCCAGCAGCTTAGTCCCAGGAGAAGAGCAGTACTTC	CASSLVPGEEQYF
TRBJ2-1	many	15	TRBV4-1	-	TGCGCCAGCAGCCAAGGGACACTCCCAGCCAATGAGCAGTTCTTC	CASSQGTLPANEQFF
TRBJ2-7	many	12	TRBV28	-	TGTGCCAGCAGTTTACGTACCTACGAGCAGTACTTC	CASSLRTYEQYF
TRBJ2-1	many	17	TRBV29-1	-	TGCAGCGTTGAAGGCGGCGGGGGCCTAAAAGCCTACAATGAGCAGTTCTTC	CSVEGGGGLKAYNEQFF
TRBJ2-2	many	18	TRBV7-2	TRBD2	TGTGCCAGCAGCTTAGGGTGGGGACTAGCTACGAACACCGGGGAGCTGTTTTTT	CASSLGWGLATNTGELFF
TRBJ2-6	-	18	TRBV5-1	TRBD1	TGCGCCAGCAGCACGAAGACAGGGGGTTCCTCTGGGGCCAACGTCCTGACTTTC	CASSTKTGGSSGANVLTF
TRBJ2-7	many	14	TRBV27	-	TGTGCCAGCAGTTTAACGGGGGACCCCAGGGAGCAGTACTTC	CASSLTGDPREQYF
TRBJ2-4	few	12	TRBV29-1	-	TGCAGCGTCCTGGGGGCCGTAAACATTCAGTACTTC	CSVLGAVNIQYF
TRBJ2-3	-	14	TRBV19	TRBD1	TGTGCCAGTAGTTCGGACAGGGTTGGAGATACGCAGTATTTT	CASSSDRVGDTQYF
TRBJ2-5	-	16	TRBV3-1	TRBD1	TGTGCCAGCAGCCAACCCGGGACAGTAATTAAAGAGACCCAGTACTTC	CASSQPGTVIKETQYF
TRBJ1-2	many	14	TRBV6-2/TRBV6-3	TRBD1	TGTGCCAGCAGTTACCAGAAGACAGGGTATGGCTACACCTTC	CASSYQKTGYGYTF
TRBJ1-6	many	11	TRBV28	-	TGTGCCAGCAGATCTCCGTCGGTCCTCCACTTT	CASRSPSVLHF
TRBJ1-1	many	15	TRBV5-1	TRBD1	TGCGCCAGCAGCTTGGACGGACAGGGGAACACTGAAGCTTTCTTT	CASSLDGQGNTEAFF
TRBJ1-3	medium-sized	16	TRBV7-9	-	TGTGCCAGCAGCTTAGTCCAATTGGTTGGAGGAAACACCATATATTTT	CASSLVQLVGGNTIYF
TRBJ1-5	many	15	TRBV6-2/TRBV6-3	TRBD1	TGTGCCAGCAGTTACGGGGACAGTGAAGCTCAGCCCCAGCATTTT	CASSYGDSEAQPQHF
TRBJ1-3	-	14	TRBV5-6	-	TGTGCCAGCAGCTTGGGGGGGCACGGAAACACCATATATTTT	CASSLGGHGNTIYF
TRBJ1-4	-	15	TRBV5-1	TRBD1	TGCGCCAGCAGCTTAACCGGGACAGGAGATGAAAAACTGTTTTTT	CASSLTGTGDEKLFF
TRBJ2-3	few	15	TRBV5-1	TRBD1	TGCGCCAGCAGCTTGCAGGGGGCTGGTGGAGATACGCAGTATTTT	CASSLQGAGGDTQYF
TRBJ1-1	many	11	TRBV20-1	-	TGCAGTGCTAGTTCTGCCCCTGAAGCTTTCTTT	CSASSAPEAFF
TRBJ2-1	few	21	TRBV28	TRBD2	TGTGCCAGCAGTGATTGGACTAGCGGGTCCCCGGGCCGTAGGACCTACAATGAGCAGTTCTTC	CASSDWTSGSPGRRTYNEQFF
TRBJ1-3	many	16	TRBV7-9	-	TGTGCCAGCCAAACGGACAGTCCGGACTCTGGAAACACCATATATTTT	CASQTDSPDSGNTIYF
TRBJ2-1	many	13	TRBV6-2/TRBV6-3	TRBD2	TGTGCCAGCAGTTACGCCACCCTAGCGGGAGGAGTCTTC	CASSYATLAGGVF
TRBJ2-3	-	14	TRBV6-4	TRBD1	TGTGCCAGCAGTGAGACAGGGGATACAGATACGCAGTATTTT	CASSETGDTDTQYF
TRBJ2-5	-	12	TRBV29-1	-	TGCAGCGGCATAGACATGGGAGAGACCCAGTACTTC	CSGIDMGETQYF
TRBJ2-2	many	17	TRBV6-2/TRBV6-3	TRBD2	TGTGCCAGCAGTTACTCGAGACTAGCGGTGAACACCGGGGAGCTGTTTTTT	CASSYSRLAVNTGELFF
TRBJ2-3	many	15	TRBV6-1	-	TGTGCCAGCAGTGAAGTAGGGACGGCCCTGTATACGCAGTATTTT	CASSEVGTALYTQYF
TRBJ2-5	few	12	TRBV24-1	-	TGTGCCACCAGTGATTCGGCCGAGACCCAGTACTTC	CATSDSAETQYF
TRBJ2-7	few	13	TRBV29-1	-	TGCAGCGTCCGGGACGGAATCTCCTACGAGCAGTACTTC	CSVRDGISYEQYF
TRBJ1-2	-	13	TRBV18	TRBD1	TGTGCCAGCTCACCGGGACAGGGCTATGGCTACACCTTC	CASSPGQGYGYTF
TRBJ2-2	once	17	TRBV7-6	-	TGTGCCAGCAGCTTAGTAGGCGCTAGCGCGAACACCGGGGAGCTGTTTTTT	CASSLVGASANTGELFF
TRBJ1-1	many	14	TRBV5-5	-	TGTGCCAGCAGCCATTTAGGAGGGAACACTGAAGCTTTCTTT	CASSHLGGNTEAFF
TRBJ1-1	few	13	TRBV20-1	TRBD1	TGCAGTGCAGGACAGGGGGGGAGGACTGAAGCTTTCTTT	CSAGQGGRTEAFF